The table lists the clone carrying this TCR beta chain with many counts. The data were obtained in a study of blood T cell repertoires in COVID-19. Across the whole study: From the United States, Italy and Spain came samples of acute and convalescent COVID-19. T cells, B-cell-depleted T cells, or PBMCs supplied cDNA or gDNA.

Per the original data handling: Amplifying reference gene primers gave estimates of nucleated cell counts. Clones were sequenced by immunoSEQ multiplex PCR, and TCRdb holds only the in-frame ones, with some missing. V, J and clone size were drawn from that table, and D and trimming were deduced from the DNA. The table has around 290,000 clones, approximately 89% seen once. The clonotype was recovered from a woman aged 45-60 years who had recovered from COVID-19. Sequenced material: peripheral blood.

CDR3 protein: CASSRDRGYGGELFF. CDR3 sequence (DNA): TGTGCCAGTAGCAGAGACAGGGGGTATGGCGGGGAGCTGTTTTTT. The genes are TRBV19 and TRBJ2-2; 9 bases match TRBD1. Germline V gene data show CDR1 as LNHDA and CDR2 as SQIVND (reference sequence). After removal of 6 bases from V and 7 bases from J, the junction contained 9 bases not matched to a gene. This CDR3 comprises 15 residues.